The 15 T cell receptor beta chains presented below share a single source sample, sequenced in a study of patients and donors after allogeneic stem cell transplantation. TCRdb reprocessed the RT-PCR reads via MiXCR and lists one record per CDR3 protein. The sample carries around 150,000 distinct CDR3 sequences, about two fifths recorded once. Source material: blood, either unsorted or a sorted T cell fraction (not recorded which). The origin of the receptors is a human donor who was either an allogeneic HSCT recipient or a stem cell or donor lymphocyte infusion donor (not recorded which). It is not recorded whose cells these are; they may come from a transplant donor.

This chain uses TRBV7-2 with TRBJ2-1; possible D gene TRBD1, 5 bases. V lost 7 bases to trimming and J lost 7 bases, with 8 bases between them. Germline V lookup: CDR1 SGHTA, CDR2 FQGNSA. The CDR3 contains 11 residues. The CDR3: CASTKGNEQFF. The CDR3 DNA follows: TGTGCCAGCACGAAGGGGAATGAGCAGTTCTTC.

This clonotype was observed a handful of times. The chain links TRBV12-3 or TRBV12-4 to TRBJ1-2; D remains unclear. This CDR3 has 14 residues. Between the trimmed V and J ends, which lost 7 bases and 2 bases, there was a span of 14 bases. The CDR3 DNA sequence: TGTGCCAGCACCCGACATCTCACCAACTATGGCTACACCTTC. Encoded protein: CASTRHLTNYGYTF.

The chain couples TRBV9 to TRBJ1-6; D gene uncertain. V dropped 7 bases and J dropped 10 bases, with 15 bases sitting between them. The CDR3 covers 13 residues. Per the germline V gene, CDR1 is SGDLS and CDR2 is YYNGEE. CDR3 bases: TGTGCCAGCTCCCGTGAAATGGGATCACCCCTCCACTTT. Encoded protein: CASSREMGSPLHF.

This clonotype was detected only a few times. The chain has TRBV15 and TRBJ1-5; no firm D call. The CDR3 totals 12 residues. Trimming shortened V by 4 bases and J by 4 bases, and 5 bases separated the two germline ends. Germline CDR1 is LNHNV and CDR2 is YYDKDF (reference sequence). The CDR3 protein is CATSKGNQPQHF. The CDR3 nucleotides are TGTGCCACCAGCAAGGGTAATCAGCCCCAGCATTTT.

The CDR3 spells CASSIIPGGQAPRTF. CDR3 in DNA: TGTGCCAGCAGTATAATTCCTGGGGGACAGGCACCTAGGACCTTC. This sequence joins TRBV28 and TRBJ1-2, with 8 nucleotides matching TRBD1. The CDR3 runs 15 residues. V was clipped by 5 bases and J by 14 bases; unmatched bases: 19. Per the germline V gene, CDR1 is MDHEN and CDR2 is SYDVKM.

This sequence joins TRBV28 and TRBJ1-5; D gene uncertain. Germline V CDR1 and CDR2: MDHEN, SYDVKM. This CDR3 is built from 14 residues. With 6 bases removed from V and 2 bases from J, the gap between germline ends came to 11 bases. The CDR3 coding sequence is TGTGCCAGCAGCCGGCTTAGGGGCAATCAGCCCCAGCATTTT. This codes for CASSRLRGNQPQHF.

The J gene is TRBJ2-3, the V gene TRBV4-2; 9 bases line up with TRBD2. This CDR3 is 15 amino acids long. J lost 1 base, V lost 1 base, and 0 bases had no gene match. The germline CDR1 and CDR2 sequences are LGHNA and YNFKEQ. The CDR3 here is CASSQASGGTDTQYF. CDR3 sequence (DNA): TGTGCCAGCAGCCAAGCTAGCGGGGGCACAGATACGCAGTATTTT.

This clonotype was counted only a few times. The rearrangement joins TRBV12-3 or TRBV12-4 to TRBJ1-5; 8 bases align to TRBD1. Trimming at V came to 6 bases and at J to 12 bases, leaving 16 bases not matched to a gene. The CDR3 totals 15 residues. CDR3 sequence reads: CASSPTGGSNQCQHF. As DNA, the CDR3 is TGTGCCAGCAGCCCTACAGGGGGTAGCAATCAGTGCCAGCATTTT.

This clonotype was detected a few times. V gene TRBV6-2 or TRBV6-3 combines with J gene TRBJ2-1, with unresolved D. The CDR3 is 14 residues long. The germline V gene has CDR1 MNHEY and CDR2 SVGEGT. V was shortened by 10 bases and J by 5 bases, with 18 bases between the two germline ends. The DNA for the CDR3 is TGTGCCACGGGCCCGGTGGGTCTTAACAATGAGCAGTTCTTC. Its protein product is CATGPVGLNNEQFF.

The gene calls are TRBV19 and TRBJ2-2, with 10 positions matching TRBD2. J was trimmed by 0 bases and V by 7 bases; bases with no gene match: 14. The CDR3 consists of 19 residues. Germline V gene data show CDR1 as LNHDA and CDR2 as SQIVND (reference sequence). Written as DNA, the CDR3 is TGTGCCAGTACCCCGAGGCAGCGGGGGGGCCGGCCGAACACCGGGGAGCTGTTTTTT. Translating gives CASTPRQRGGRPNTGELFF.

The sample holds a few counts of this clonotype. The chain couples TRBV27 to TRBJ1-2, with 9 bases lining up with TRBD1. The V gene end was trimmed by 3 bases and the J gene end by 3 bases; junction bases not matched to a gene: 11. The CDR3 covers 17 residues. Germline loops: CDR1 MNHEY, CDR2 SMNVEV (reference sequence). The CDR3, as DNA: TGTGCCAGCAGTTTCTCGGGACAGGGTTTCCGTGACTATGGCTACACCTTC. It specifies CASSFSGQGFRDYGYTF.

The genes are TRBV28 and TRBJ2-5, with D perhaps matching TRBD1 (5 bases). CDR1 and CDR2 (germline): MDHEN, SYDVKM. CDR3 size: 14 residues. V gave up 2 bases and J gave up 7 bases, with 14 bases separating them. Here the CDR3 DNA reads TGTGCCAGCAGTTTACGTGTCAGGGTATCGACCCAGTACTTC. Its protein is CASSLRVRVSTQYF.

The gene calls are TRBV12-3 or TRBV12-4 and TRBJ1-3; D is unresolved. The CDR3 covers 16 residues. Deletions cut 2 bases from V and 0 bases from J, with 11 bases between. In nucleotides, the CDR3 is TGTGCCAGCAGTTTAACAGCAGGTATCTCTGGAAACACCATATATTTT. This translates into CASSLTAGISGNTIYF.

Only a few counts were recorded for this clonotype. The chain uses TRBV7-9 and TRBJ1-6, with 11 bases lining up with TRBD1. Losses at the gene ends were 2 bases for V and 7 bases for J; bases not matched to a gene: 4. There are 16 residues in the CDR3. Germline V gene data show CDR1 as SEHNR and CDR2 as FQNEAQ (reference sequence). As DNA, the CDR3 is TGTGCCAGCAGCTTAAGGACAGGGGGCGGGAATTCACCCCTCCACTTT. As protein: CASSLRTGGGNSPLHF.

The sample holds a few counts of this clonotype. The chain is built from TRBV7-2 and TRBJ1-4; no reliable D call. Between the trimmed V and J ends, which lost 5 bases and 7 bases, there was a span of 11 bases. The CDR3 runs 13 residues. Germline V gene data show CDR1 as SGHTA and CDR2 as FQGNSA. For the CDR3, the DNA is TGTGCCAGCAGCGCCCAGGCGGGTGAAAAACTGTTTTTT. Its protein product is CASSAQAGEKLFF.